The sequence of this T cell receptor beta chain was determined in a study of cytomegalovirus exposure and HLA in healthy donors. CDR3 length: 15 residues. Germline V gene sequence: CDR1 MNHEY, CDR2 SVGAGI. The V end lost 8 bases, the J end lost 0 bases, and 13 bases lay between the germline ends. PCR used 60 Vbeta primers and 13 Jbeta primers. Some clones are missing from TCRdb's copy, which holds only in-frame ones; the method was immunoSEQ multiplex PCR. This table holds about 170,000 clones, approximately 81% found once. Sequencing input: PBMCs. This sequence originates from a male donor in good health and CMV-seronegative. This sequence joins TRBV6-5 and TRBJ1-4; D not certain. The CDR3 loop reads CASGLGLPTNEKLFF. In DNA, the CDR3 is TGTGCCAGCGGACTTGGATTACCAACTAATGAAAAACTGTTTTTT.